The entry below describes one T cell receptor (beta chain). The germline V gene encodes CDR1 LNHNV and CDR2 YYDKDF (reference sequence). The CDR3 length is 14 residues. Trimming shortened V by 5 bases and J by 1 base, and 10 bases separated the two germline ends. This sample is part of a study of cytomegalovirus exposure and HLA in healthy donors. It was with 60 Vbeta and 13 Jbeta primers that the PCR ran. Sequencing used immunoSEQ multiplex PCR; TCRdb keeps in-frame clones, though not all of them. The sample holds 100,000 or so clones, 60% to 85% seen once. The rearrangement joins TRBV15 to TRBJ2-3, with D perhaps matching TRBD1 (5 bases). The sequence came from a man in his thirties or forties in good health and CMV-seropositive. The sequenced material came from PBMCs. CDR3 in amino acids: CATSYGQGTDTQYF. The CDR3 DNA reads TGTGCCACCAGCTATGGACAAGGCACAGATACGCAGTATTTT. The entire variable domain, with the rest obtained from reference TRBV15 and TRBJ2-3, is as follows: DAMVIQNPRYQVTQFGKPVTLSCSQTLNHNVMYWYQQKSSQAPKLLFHYYDKDFNNEADTPDNFQSRRPNTSFCFLDIRSPGLGDTAMYLCATSYGQGTDTQYFGPGTRLTVL.